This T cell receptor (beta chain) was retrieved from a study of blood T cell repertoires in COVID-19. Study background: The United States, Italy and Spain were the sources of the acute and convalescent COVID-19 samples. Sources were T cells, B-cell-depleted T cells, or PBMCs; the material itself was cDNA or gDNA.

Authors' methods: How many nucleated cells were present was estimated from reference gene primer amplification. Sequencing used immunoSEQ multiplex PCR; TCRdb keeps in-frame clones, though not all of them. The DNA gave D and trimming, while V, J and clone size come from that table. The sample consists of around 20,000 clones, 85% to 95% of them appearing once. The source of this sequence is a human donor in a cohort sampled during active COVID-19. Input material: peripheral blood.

The CDR3 DNA reads TGTGCCAGCAGCCCGGACAGGGTTAACGAGCAGTACTTC. Amino acid sequence: CASSPDRVNEQYF. The V and J genes are TRBV5-6 and TRBJ2-7, with 8 bases aligning to TRBD1. Trimming cost V 4 bases and J 5 bases; bases outside gene matches: 5. The CDR3 runs 13 residues. The V gene's germline CDR1 is SGHDT and CDR2 YYEEEE.